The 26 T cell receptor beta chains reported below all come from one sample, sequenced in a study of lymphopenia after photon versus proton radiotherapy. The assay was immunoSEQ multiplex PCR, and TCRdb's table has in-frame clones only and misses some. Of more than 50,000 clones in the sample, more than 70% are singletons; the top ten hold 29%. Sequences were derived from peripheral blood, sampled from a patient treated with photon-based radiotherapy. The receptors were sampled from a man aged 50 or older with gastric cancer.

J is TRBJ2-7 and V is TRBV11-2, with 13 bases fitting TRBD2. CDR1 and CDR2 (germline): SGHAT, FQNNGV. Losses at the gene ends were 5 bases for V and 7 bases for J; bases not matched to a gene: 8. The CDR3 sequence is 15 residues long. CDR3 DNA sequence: TGTGCCAGCAGCGAAACTAGCGGGAGGGCTGGAGAGCAGTACTTC. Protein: CASSETSGRAGEQYF.

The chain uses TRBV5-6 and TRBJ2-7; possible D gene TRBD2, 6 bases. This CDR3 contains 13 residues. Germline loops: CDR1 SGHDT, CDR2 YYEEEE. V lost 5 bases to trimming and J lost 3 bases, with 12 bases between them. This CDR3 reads CASSPGLNYEQYF. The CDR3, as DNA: TGTGCCAGCAGTCCGGGACTGAACTACGAGCAGTACTTC.

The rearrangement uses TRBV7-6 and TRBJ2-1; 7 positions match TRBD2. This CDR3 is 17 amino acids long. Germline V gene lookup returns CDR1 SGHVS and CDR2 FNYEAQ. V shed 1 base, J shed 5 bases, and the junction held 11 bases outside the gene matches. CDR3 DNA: TGTGCCAGCAGCTTAGGGGTTTGGCGGGAGCCCCACAATGAGCAGTTCTTC. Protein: CASSLGVWREPHNEQFF.

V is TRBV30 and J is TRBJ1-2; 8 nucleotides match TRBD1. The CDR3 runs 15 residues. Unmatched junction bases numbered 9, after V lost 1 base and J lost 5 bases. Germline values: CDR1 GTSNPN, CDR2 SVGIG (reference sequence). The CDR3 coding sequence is TGTGCCTGGAGTGCCGGGACAGGCCTTAAGTATGGCTACACCTTC. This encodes CAWSAGTGLKYGYTF.

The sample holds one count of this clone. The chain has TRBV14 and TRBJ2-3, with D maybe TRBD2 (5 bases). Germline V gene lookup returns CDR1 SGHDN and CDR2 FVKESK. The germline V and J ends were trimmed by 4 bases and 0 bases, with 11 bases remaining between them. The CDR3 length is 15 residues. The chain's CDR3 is CASSPSTTSTDTQYF. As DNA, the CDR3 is TGTGCCAGCAGCCCTAGCACCACTAGCACAGATACGCAGTATTTT.

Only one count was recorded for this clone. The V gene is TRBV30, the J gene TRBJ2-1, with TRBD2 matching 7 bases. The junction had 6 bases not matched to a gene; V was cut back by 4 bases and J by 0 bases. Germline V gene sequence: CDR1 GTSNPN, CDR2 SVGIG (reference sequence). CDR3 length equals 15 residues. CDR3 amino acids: CAWTPGLSSYNEQFF. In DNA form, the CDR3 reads TGTGCCTGGACTCCGGGACTATCCTCCTACAATGAGCAGTTCTTC.

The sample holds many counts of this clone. DNA for the CDR3: TGCAGCGTCACTATAGCGGGAGTCTTCTACGAGCAGTACTTC. This gives the protein CSVTIAGVFYEQYF. V is TRBV29-1 and J is TRBJ2-7; 9 nucleotides match TRBD2. Trimming took 6 bases from V and 3 from J; bases not matched to a gene: 9. The germline V gene has CDR1 SQVTM and CDR2 ANQGSEA. This CDR3 spans 14 amino acids.

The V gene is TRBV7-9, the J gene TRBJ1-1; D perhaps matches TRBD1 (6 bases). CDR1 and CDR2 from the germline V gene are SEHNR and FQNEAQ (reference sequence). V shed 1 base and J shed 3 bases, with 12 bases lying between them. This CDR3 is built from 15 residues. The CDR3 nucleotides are TGTGCCAGCAGCTTAGTAAACAGGGTGGACACTGAAGCTTTCTTT. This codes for CASSLVNRVDTEAFF.

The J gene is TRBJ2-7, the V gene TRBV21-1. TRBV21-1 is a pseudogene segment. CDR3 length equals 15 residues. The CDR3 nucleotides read TGTGCCAGCAGCACTCCTTCCCCGACGAAGGACGAGCAGTACTTC. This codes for CASSTPSPTKDEQYF.

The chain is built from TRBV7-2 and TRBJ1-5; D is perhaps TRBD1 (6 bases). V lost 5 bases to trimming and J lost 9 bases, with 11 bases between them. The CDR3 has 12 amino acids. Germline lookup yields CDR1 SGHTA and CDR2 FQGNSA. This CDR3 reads CASSQGTGPQHF. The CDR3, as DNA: TGTGCCAGCAGCCAGGGGACGGGGCCCCAGCATTTT.

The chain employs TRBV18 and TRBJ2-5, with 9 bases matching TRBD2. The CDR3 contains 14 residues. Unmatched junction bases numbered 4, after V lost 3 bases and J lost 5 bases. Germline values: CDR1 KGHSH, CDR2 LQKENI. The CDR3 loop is CASSPSGSQETQYF. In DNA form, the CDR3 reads TGTGCCAGCTCACCTAGCGGGAGTCAGGAGACCCAGTACTTC.

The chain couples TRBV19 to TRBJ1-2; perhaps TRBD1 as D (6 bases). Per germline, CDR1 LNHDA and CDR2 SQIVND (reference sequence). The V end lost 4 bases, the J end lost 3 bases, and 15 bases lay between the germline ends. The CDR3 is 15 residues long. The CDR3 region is CASSRDKGLDYGYTF. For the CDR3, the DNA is TGTGCCAGTAGTAGGGACAAGGGCCTGGACTATGGCTACACCTTC.

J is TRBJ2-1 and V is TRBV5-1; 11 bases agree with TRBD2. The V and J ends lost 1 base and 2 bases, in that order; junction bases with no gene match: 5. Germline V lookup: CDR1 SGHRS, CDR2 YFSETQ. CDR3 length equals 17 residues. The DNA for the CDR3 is TGCGCCAGCAGCTTGACTACTAGCGGGAGTACCTACAATGAGCAGTTCTTC. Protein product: CASSLTTSGSTYNEQFF.

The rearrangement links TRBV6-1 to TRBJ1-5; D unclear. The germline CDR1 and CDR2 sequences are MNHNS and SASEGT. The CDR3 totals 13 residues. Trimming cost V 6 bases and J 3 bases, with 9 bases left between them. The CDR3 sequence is CASRSGPNQPQHF. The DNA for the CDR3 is TGTGCCAGCAGGTCAGGACCCAATCAGCCCCAGCATTTT.

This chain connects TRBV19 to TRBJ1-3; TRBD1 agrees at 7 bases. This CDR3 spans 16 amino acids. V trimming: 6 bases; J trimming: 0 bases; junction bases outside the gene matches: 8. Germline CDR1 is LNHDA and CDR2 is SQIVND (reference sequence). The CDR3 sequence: CASRAQGLSSGNTIYF. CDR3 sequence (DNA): TGTGCCAGTAGAGCACAGGGGCTAAGCTCTGGAAACACCATATATTTT.

The CDR3 protein is CASSAGQGNYGYTF. CDR3 coding DNA: TGTGCCAGTAGTGCGGGACAGGGTAACTATGGCTACACCTTC. V gene TRBV19 combines with J gene TRBJ1-2, with TRBD1 matching 9 bases. V gave up 5 bases and J gave up 1 base; unmatched junction bases: 2. The germline CDR1 and CDR2 sequences are LNHDA and SQIVND (reference sequence). CDR3 size: 14 residues.

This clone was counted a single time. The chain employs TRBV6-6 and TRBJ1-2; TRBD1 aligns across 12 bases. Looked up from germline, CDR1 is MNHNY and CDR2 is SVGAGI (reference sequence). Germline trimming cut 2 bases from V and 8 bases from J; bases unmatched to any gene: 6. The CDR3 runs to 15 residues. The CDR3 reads CASSYGTGGSRGYTF. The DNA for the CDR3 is TGTGCCAGCAGTTACGGGACAGGGGGCTCTCGGGGCTACACCTTC.

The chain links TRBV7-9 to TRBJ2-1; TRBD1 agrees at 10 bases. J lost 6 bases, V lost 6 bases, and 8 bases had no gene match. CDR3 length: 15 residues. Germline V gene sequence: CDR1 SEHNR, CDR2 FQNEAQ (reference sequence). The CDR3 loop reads CASRSRDRGRNEQFF. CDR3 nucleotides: TGTGCCAGCAGATCCCGGGACAGGGGACGCAATGAGCAGTTCTTC.

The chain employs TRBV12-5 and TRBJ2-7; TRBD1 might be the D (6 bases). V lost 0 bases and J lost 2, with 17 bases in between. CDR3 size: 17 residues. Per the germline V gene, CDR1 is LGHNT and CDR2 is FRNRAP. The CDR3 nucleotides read TGTGCTAGTGGTTTGGTACAAGTACAGGGTCTCCCCTACGAGCAGTACTTC. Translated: CASGLVQVQGLPYEQYF.

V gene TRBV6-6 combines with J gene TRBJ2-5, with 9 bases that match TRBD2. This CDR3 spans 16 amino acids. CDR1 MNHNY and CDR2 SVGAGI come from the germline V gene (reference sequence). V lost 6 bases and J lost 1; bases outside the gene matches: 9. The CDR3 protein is CASSSAGGRFQETQYF. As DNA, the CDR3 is TGTGCCAGCAGCTCAGCGGGAGGAAGATTCCAAGAGACCCAGTACTTC.

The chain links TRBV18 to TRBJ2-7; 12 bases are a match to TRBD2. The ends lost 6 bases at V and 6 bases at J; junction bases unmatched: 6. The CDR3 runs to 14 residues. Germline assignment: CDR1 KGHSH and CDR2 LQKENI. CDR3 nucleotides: TGTGCCAGCTCGCGGACTAGCGGGGCGGGCGAGCAGTACTTC. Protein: CASSRTSGAGEQYF.

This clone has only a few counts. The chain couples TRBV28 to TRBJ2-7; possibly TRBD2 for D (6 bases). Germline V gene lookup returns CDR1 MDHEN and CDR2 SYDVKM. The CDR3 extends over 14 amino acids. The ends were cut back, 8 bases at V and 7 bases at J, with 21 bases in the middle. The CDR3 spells CASSLVGGPGEQYF. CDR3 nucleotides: TGTGCCAGCTCTTTGGTAGGAGGGCCGGGTGAGCAGTACTTC.

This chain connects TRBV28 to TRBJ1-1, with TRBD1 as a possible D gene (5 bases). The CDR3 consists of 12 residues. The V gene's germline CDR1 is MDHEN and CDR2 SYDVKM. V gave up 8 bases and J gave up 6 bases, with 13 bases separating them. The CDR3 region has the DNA TGTGCCAGCTTCGACAGACTCTCTGAAGCTTTCTTT. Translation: CASFDRLSEAFF.

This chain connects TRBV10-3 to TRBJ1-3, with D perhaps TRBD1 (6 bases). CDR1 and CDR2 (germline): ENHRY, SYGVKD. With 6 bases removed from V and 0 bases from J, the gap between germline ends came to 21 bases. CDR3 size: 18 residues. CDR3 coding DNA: TGTGCCATCAGCCCCGGGCGCAATGGGGGCGGCTCTGGAAACACCATATATTTT. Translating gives CAISPGRNGGGSGNTIYF.

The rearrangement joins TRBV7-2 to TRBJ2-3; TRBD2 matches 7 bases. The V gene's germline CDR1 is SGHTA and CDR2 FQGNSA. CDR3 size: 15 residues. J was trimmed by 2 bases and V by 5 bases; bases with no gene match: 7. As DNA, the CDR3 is TGTGCCAGCAGCAGTACTAGCGTACACACAGATACGCAGTATTTT. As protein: CASSSTSVHTDTQYF.

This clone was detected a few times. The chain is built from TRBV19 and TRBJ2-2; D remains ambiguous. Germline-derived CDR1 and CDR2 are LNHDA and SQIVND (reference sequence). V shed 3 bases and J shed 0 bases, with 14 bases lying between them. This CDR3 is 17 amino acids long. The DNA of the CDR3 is TGTGCCAGTAGTATGCGGCCGAGCGCCTCGAACACCGGGGAGCTGTTTTTT. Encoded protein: CASSMRPSASNTGELFF.